This entry lists 9 T cell receptor beta chains sequenced from one sample in a study of cytomegalovirus exposure and HLA in healthy donors. PCR involved 60 Vbeta and 13 Jbeta primers. Clones were sequenced by immunoSEQ multiplex PCR, and TCRdb holds only the in-frame ones, with some missing. The table shows around 120,000 clones, with over 60% occurring only once. Sequencing was done on a sample of PBMCs. These receptors all stem from a human donor in good health.

This rearrangement joins TRBV6-1 to TRBJ2-2; 10 bases are a match to TRBD2. The CDR3 totals 17 residues. The V gene end was trimmed by 4 bases and the J gene end by 5 bases; junction bases not matched to a gene: 10. The germline V gene has CDR1 MNHNS and CDR2 SASEGT. CDR3 sequence reads: CASSGRTLAGVTGELFF. The CDR3, as DNA: TGTGCCAGCAGTGGCCGAACTCTAGCGGGAGTTACCGGGGAGCTGTTTTTT.

In its sample, this clone was seen a few times. The rearrangement links TRBV6-6 to TRBJ1-2; 7 bases match TRBD1. In germline, CDR1 is MNHNY, CDR2 SVGAGI (reference sequence). CDR3 length: 13 residues. V trimming: 5 bases; J trimming: 3 bases; junction bases outside the gene matches: 3. This CDR3 is CASSLGTDYGYTF. The DNA of the CDR3 is TGTGCCAGCAGTCTAGGGACAGACTATGGCTACACCTTC.

V usage is TRBV6-6 and J usage is TRBJ2-1; 10 nucleotides match TRBD1. J was trimmed by 5 bases and V by 6 bases; bases with no gene match: 4. Germline CDR1 is MNHNY and CDR2 is SVGAGI (reference sequence). This CDR3 is built from 14 residues. This chain's CDR3 is CASRGTGANNEQFF. DNA for the CDR3: TGTGCCAGCAGGGGGACAGGGGCGAACAATGAGCAGTTCTTC.

The V call is TRBV30, the J call TRBJ2-7, with D possibly being TRBD1 (5 bases). The CDR3 totals 14 residues. The germline V gene has CDR1 GTSNPN and CDR2 SVGIG (reference sequence). V was trimmed by 4 bases and J by 3 bases, leaving 16 bases between them. In DNA, the CDR3 is TGTGCCTGGACCAGGGCCCCCCTGGGCTACGAGCAGTACTTC. Translated: CAWTRAPLGYEQYF.

J is TRBJ2-3 and V is TRBV14; 8 bases agree with TRBD1. The germline CDR1 and CDR2 sequences are SGHDN and FVKESK. The CDR3 extends over 14 amino acids. The ends lost 2 bases at V and 3 bases at J; junction bases unmatched: 1. CDR3 in DNA: TGTGCCAGCAGCCAACGACAGGGGACAGATACGCAGTATTTT. This codes for CASSQRQGTDTQYF.

The table lists this clone with a few counts. The rearrangement uses TRBV4-1 and TRBJ2-7, with 11 bases lining up with TRBD2. Trimming at V came to 4 bases and at J to 2 bases, leaving 7 bases not matched to a gene. Germline V gives CDR1 MGHRA, CDR2 YSYEKL. The CDR3 runs 16 residues. Here the CDR3 DNA reads TGCGCCAGCAGCCGGGGGGGGACTAGCGGTACCTACGAGCAGTACTTC. This gives the protein CASSRGGTSGTYEQYF.

The chain recombines TRBV5-1 with TRBJ2-5; 8 bases fit TRBD2. This CDR3 region has 16 residues. Germline CDR1 is SGHRS and CDR2 is YFSETQ. Trimming cost V 7 bases and J 1 base; bases outside gene matches: 12. CDR3 nucleotide sequence: TGCGCCAGCGCCCCGGGACTAGGGGTAATCCAAGAGACCCAGTACTTC. Its translation: CASAPGLGVIQETQYF. The whole variable domain, filled in from reference TRBV5-1 and TRBJ2-5, reads KAGVTQTPRYLIKTRGQQVTLSCSPISGHRSVSWYQQTPGQGLQFLFEYFSETQRNKGNFPGRFSGRQFSNSRSEMNVSTLELGDSALYLCASAPGLGVIQETQYFGPGTRLLVL.

The chain joins TRBV5-6 to TRBJ2-2; D is perhaps TRBD1 (5 bases). The CDR3 is 15 amino acids. Germline V lookup: CDR1 SGHDT, CDR2 YYEEEE. V lost 6 bases to trimming and J lost 2 bases, with 14 bases between them. The CDR3 reads CASTPGQGNTGELFF. The CDR3 coding sequence is TGTGCCAGCACCCCTGGGCAGGGAAACACCGGGGAGCTGTTTTTT. Looking up the rest from reference TRBV5-6 and TRBJ2-2 gives the full variable domain: DAGVTQSPTHLIKTRGQQVTLRCSPKSGHDTVSWYQQALGQGPQFIFQYYEEEERQRGNFPDRFSGHQFPNYSSELNVNALLLGDSALYLCASTPGQGNTGELFFGEGSRLTVL.

V gene TRBV5-8 combines with J gene TRBJ1-2, with D perhaps matching TRBD1 (5 bases). Germline-derived CDR1 and CDR2 are SGHTS and YDEGEE. This CDR3 contains 18 residues. With 0 bases removed from V and 7 bases from J, the gap between germline ends came to 25 bases. DNA of the CDR3: TGTGCCAGCAGCTTGGCCCCCGGTGCGGGACGGGGGACGTTTGGCTACACCTTC. Amino acid sequence: CASSLAPGAGRGTFGYTF.